The sequence of this TCR beta chain was determined in a study of beta chain features in type 1 diabetes. Whole-study results and caveats: All four CD4+ subsets of Type 1 diabetes patients contained TCRB CDR3s that were moderately but significantly shorter.

With 3 bases clipped from V and 4 bases from J, the junction kept 5 bases outside the gene matches. CDR1 MGHRA and CDR2 YSYEKL come from the germline V gene. CDR3 size: 15 residues. Expressed TCRB transcripts were sequenced, since all the RNA that had been isolated was reverse transcribed. The table came from immunoSEQ multiplex PCR; TCRdb's copy has only in-frame clones and leaves some out. The profile shows roughly 340,000 clones, roughly 14% of them singletons. This clone was observed a few times. Its antigen remains unknown. The receptor comes from a woman between 18 and 30 years old with type 1 diabetes. Sequencing input: naive CD4+ T cells from blood. The V gene is TRBV4-1, the J gene TRBJ2-3; 9 nucleotides align to TRBD2. The CDR3 DNA reads as TGCGCCAGCAGCCAGCAGCCTAGCGGGGCAGATACGCAGTATTTT. Its protein is CASSQQPSGADTQYF.